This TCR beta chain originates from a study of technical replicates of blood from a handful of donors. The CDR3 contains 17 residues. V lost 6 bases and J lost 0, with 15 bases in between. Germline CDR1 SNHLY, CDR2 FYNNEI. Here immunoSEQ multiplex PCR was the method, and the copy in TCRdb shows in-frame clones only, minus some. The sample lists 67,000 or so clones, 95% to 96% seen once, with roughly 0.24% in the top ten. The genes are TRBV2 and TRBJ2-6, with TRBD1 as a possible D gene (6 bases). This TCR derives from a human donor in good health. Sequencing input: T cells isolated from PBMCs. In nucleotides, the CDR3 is TGTGCCAGCAGCGTGACAGGCCGGGGCTCTGGGGCCAACGTCCTGACTTTC. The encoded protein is CASSVTGRGSGANVLTF.